This T cell receptor (beta chain) was captured in a study of cytomegalovirus exposure and HLA in healthy donors. Primers included in the PCR were 60 Vbeta and 13 Jbeta primers. TCRdb's copy holds only in-frame clones and misses some; the assay was immunoSEQ multiplex PCR. The sample includes approximately 68,000 clones. Whole-study results and caveats: An analysis that came later showed most CMV-associated TCR beta chains appearing HLA-restricted. Later findings reportedly placed an Asian-associated ancestry cluster below the roughly 670-donor mean for N-insertions.

A note on this clone: Antigen: not known.

This CDR3 has 19 amino acids. Trimming left V 0 bases short and J 0 bases short, with 15 bases between. CDR1 LGHNA and CDR2 YNFKEQ come from the germline V gene. The receptor was derived from a female donor in good health and CMV-seropositive. The sample consisted of PBMCs. The chain combines TRBV4-2 with TRBJ2-6; D uncertain. The CDR3 here is CASSQDPPHDISGANVLTF. The CDR3 DNA sequence: TGTGCCAGCAGCCAAGATCCCCCCCACGACATCTCTGGGGCCAACGTCCTGACTTTC.